This T cell receptor (beta chain) originates from a study of blood T cell repertoires in COVID-19. Study context: Donors in the United States, Italy and Spain gave samples during acute or convalescent COVID-19.

This CDR3 region has 16 residues. Trimming removed 4 bases from V and 0 bases from J, with 13 bases in between. The germline gives CDR1 SEHNR, CDR2 FQNEAQ (reference sequence). Sequencing used immunoSEQ multiplex PCR; TCRdb keeps in-frame clones, though not all of them. Here the sample spans roughly 190,000 clones, about 86% being singletons. The sequence came from a man between 25 and 39 years old with active or convalescent COVID-19. This rearrangement joins TRBV7-9 to TRBJ1-3, with unresolved D. The specimen sequenced was peripheral blood. CDR3 amino acids: CASSSPVIGSGNTIYF. Written as DNA, the CDR3 is TGTGCCAGCAGCTCCCCGGTAATTGGCTCTGGAAACACCATATATTTT.